This T cell receptor (beta chain) was obtained from a study of post-analysis software for immune sequencing data. Looking at the study overall: Recorded subtypes: relapsing-remitting, secondary progressive, progressive-relapsing; some patients unannotated. Overall study results and limits: Patients had higher frequencies than controls of about five TRBV segments, including TRBV5-6, TRBV5-1 and TRBV20-1.

As to this clonotype: As yet, its antigen is unknown.

The authors incorporated unique molecular identifiers into the TCR beta cDNA libraries. TCRdb used MiXCR to reprocess the PCR reads, holding one entry per CDR3 protein. This table has roughly 670,000 distinct CDR3 sequences, 55% to 60% appearing once. Per the germline V gene, CDR1 is SGHRS and CDR2 is YFSETQ. The length of the CDR3 is 15 residues. Trimming stripped 0 bases from V and 6 bases from J, with 16 bases between. The sequence came from a girl aged 2 to 10 with multiple sclerosis. V gene TRBV5-1 combines with J gene TRBJ2-7; either TRBD1 or TRBD2 may supply D (5 bases each). The source material was blood. DNA for the CDR3: TGCGCCAGCAGCTTGGAGGCAGGGAGAGGCTGCGAGCAGTACTTC. It codes for CASSLEAGRGCEQYF.